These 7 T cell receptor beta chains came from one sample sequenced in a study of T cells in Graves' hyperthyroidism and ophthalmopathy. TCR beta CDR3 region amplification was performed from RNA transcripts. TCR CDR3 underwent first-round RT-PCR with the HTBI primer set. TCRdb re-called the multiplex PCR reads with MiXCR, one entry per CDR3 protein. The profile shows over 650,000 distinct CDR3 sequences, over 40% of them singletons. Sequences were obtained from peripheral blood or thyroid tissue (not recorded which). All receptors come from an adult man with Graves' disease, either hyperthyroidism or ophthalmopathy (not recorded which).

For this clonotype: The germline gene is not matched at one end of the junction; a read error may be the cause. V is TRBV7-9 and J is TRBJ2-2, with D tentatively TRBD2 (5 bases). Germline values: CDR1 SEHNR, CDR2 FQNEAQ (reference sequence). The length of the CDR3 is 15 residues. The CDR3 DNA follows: TGTGCCGGCAGCCCCAGCGGAGGGAACACCGGGGAGCTGTTTTTT. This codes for CAGSPSGGNTGELFF.

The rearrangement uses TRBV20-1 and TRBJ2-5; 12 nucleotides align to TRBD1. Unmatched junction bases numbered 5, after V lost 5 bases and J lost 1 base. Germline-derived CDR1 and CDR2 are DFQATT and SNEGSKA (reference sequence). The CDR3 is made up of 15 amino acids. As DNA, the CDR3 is TGCAGTGCTGGAAGGGACAGGGGGCCCCAAGAGACCCAGTACTTC. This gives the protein CSAGRDRGPQETQYF.

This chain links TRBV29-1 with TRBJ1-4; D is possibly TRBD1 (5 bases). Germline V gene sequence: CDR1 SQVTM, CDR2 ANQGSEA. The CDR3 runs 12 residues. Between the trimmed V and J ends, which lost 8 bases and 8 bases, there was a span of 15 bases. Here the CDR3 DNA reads TGCAGCTTGGCTGGGGACGAGGAAAAACTGTTTTTT. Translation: CSLAGDEEKLFF.

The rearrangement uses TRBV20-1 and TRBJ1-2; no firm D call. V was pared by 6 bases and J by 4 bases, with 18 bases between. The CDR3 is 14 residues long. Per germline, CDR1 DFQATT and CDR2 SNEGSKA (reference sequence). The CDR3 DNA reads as TGCAGTGCGCCTACGCCGCTGTTTGGCTATGGCTACACCTTC. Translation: CSAPTPLFGYGYTF.

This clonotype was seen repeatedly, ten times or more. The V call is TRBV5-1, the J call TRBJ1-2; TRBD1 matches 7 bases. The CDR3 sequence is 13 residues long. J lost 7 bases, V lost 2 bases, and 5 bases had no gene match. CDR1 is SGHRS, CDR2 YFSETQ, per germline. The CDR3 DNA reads TGCGCCAGCAGCTTTACAGGGGACGGTGGCTACACCTTC. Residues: CASSFTGDGGYTF. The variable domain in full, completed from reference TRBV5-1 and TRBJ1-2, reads KAGVTQTPRYLIKTRGQQVTLSCSPISGHRSVSWYQQTPGQGLQFLFEYFSETQRNKGNFPGRFSGRQFSNSRSEMNVSTLELGDSALYLCASSFTGDGGYTFGSGTRLTVV.

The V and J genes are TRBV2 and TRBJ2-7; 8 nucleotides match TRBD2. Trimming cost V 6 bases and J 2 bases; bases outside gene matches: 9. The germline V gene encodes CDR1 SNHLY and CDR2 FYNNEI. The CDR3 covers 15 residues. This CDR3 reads CASSEGSGSTYEQYF. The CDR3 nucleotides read TGTGCCAGCAGCGAGGGGAGCGGGAGCACCTACGAGCAGTACTTC.

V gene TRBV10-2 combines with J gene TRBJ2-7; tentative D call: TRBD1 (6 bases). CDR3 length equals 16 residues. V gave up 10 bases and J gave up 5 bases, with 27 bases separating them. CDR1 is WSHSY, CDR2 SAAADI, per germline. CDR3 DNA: TGCGCCACCACGTTCAGGGGCAGCTCAGCTAACCACGAGCAGTACTTC. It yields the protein CATTFRGSSANHEQYF.